This entry is about one TCR beta chain. One end of the junction is discordant with germline, which a read error may explain. The germline CDR1 and CDR2 sequences are MDHEN and SYDVKM. The CDR3 loop spans 15 amino acids. The data originate from a study of Graves' ophthalmopathy and Graves' hyperthyroidism. Transcripts of RNA were the source for amplifying TCR beta CDR3 regions. Following a first-round RT-PCR that used HTBI primers, a second-round multiplex PCR was carried out. Using its own MiXCR run on the multiplex PCR reads, TCRdb lists one record per CDR3 protein. The table lists 580,000 or so distinct CDR3 sequences, about 40% of them singletons, with over 3.5% in the top ten.

Sequenced: peripheral blood or thyroid tissue (not recorded which). The receptor was derived from an adult man with Graves' hyperthyroidism. V usage is TRBV28 and J usage is TRBJ2-6; D uncertain. The CDR3 DNA reads TGTGCCAGCCGTTTATTCGGAGCTGGGGCCAACGTCCTGACTTTC. This encodes CASRLFGAGANVLTF.